Listed below are T cell receptor beta chains from one sample, sequenced in a study of human T cells and chemical hapten exposure. From the RACE reads, TCRdb called clonotypes with MiXCR, one entry per CDR3 protein. The sample yields approximately 81,000 distinct CDR3 sequences, roughly 8.6% seen once. The specimen sequenced was whole blood. Receptors originate from a male donor in good health. Some clones in this sample may be carry-over from other donors' samples. The CDR3 runs from the conserved cysteine through the conserved F or W. A D gene is named only where the DNA matches it firmly. Not every row has a clone size; where given, it reads once, few, many or a size class.

V gene	clone size	J gene	D gene	CDR3 protein	CDR3 DNA
TRBV12-3/TRBV12-4	many	TRBJ1-2	-	CASSLGQSFYGYTF	TGTGCCAGCAGTTTGGGGCAGAGCTTCTATGGCTACACCTTC
TRBV6-2/TRBV6-3	-	TRBJ2-1	TRBD2	CASSYTKTSGSFHNEQFF	TGTGCCAGCAGTTACACTAAGACTAGCGGGAGTTTCCACAATGAGCAGTTCTTC
TRBV5-4	few	TRBJ1-4	TRBD1	CASSLAGQPGANEKLFF	TGTGCCAGCAGCTTGGCGGGACAGCCTGGGGCTAATGAAAAACTGTTTTTT
TRBV7-2	many	TRBJ2-4	-	CASSLDATKASKNIQYF	TGTGCCAGCAGCTTAGACGCCACGAAGGCTAGCAAAAACATTCAGTACTTC
TRBV20-1	few	TRBJ1-1	-	CSATTQNTEAFF	TGCAGTGCCACCACCCAGAACACTGAAGCTTTCTTT
TRBV12-3/TRBV12-4	few	TRBJ1-1	-	CASSPTPTMNTEAFF	TGTGCCAGCAGCCCGACTCCGACTATGAACACTGAAGCTTTCTTT
TRBV19	-	TRBJ2-7	TRBD2	CASRTSGRAYEQYF	TGTGCCAGTAGGACTAGCGGGAGGGCCTACGAGCAGTACTTC
TRBV10-2	many	TRBJ2-7	TRBD2	CASRLAGDYYEQYF	TGCGCCAGCAGATTAGCGGGAGATTACTACGAGCAGTACTTC
TRBV4-1	few	TRBJ2-1	-	CASSQDIGVNEQFF	TGCGCCAGCAGCCAAGATATAGGTGTTAATGAGCAGTTCTTC
TRBV5-1	few	TRBJ2-5	TRBD2	CASSLASGELETQYF	TGCGCCAGCAGCTTGGCTAGCGGGGAATTGGAGACCCAGTACTTC
TRBV9	many	TRBJ1-5	TRBD1	CASSSGQGGNQPQHF	TGTGCCAGCAGCTCGGGACAGGGGGGCAATCAGCCCCAGCATTTT
TRBV3-1	-	TRBJ2-2	-	CASSQDSSRVSAGELFF	TGTGCCAGCAGCCAAGACAGTAGCAGGGTTTCGGCCGGGGAGCTGTTTTTT
TRBV6-6	many	TRBJ2-5	-	CASTLTGTLQTQYF	TGTGCCAGCACCCTTACCGGGACATTGCAGACCCAGTACTTC
TRBV20-1	few	TRBJ1-3	-	CSAKPVATGNTIYF	TGCAGTGCTAAACCGGTGGCGACTGGAAACACCATATATTTT
TRBV5-1	few	TRBJ1-1	TRBD1	CASSSRQGMNTEAFF	TGCGCCAGCAGCAGTCGACAGGGTATGAACACTGAAGCTTTCTTT
TRBV6-2/TRBV6-3	many	TRBJ2-7	-	CASSVYRDGGYEQYF	TGTGCCAGCAGTGTATACCGGGACGGAGGATACGAGCAGTACTTC
TRBV12-3/TRBV12-4	few	TRBJ2-1	-	CASSLFEANEQFF	TGTGCCAGCAGTTTATTTGAGGCAAATGAGCAGTTCTTC
TRBV4-3	-	TRBJ2-7	-	CASSLSPGRGDPYNEQYF	TGCGCCAGCAGCCTAAGTCCGGGGCGAGGGGACCCTTACAATGAGCAGTACTTC
TRBV7-9	many	TRBJ2-1	TRBD1	CASRGQGLSNEQFF	TGTGCCAGCAGAGGACAGGGCCTTTCGAATGAGCAGTTCTTC
TRBV7-2	-	TRBJ1-4	-	CASSSGPEEKLFF	TGTGCCAGCAGCTCGGGACCAGAGGAAAAACTGTTTTTT